This TCR beta chain was identified during a study of T cells in Graves' hyperthyroidism and ophthalmopathy. There were TCR beta CDR3 regions amplified from RNA transcripts. The TCR CDR3 first-round RT-PCR relied on the HTBI primer set. One entry per CDR3 protein, called by TCRdb with MiXCR from the multiplex PCR reads. The sample has approximately 600,000 distinct CDR3 sequences, approximately 15% seen once. This clonotype was seen repeatedly, ten times or more. CDR1 and CDR2 from the germline V gene are LNHDA and SQIVND (reference sequence). The CDR3 contains 14 residues. Trimming took 7 bases from V and 2 from J; bases not matched to a gene: 8.

Sequencing was performed on blood. The TCR was taken from a woman in her 30s with Graves' hyperthyroidism that later progressed to Graves' ophthalmopathy. This rearrangement joins TRBV19 to TRBJ2-7, with 7 bases that match TRBD1. In DNA form, the CDR3 reads TGTGCCAGTATCGGCTGGGACAGTCCCTACGAGCAGTACTTC. Translated: CASIGWDSPYEQYF.